A single sample gave rise to the 19 T cell receptor beta chains below, sequenced in a study of beta chain features in type 1 diabetes. Isolated RNA was reverse transcribed in full, so expressed TCRB transcripts were sequenced. The assay was immunoSEQ multiplex PCR, and TCRdb's table has in-frame clones only and misses some. The sample contains about 470,000 clones, 25% to 35% of which appear only once. Sequencing input: naive CD4+ T cells from blood. The origin of the receptors is a man between 18 and 35 years old in good health.

The chain has TRBV4-3 and TRBJ1-2, with 7 nucleotides matching TRBD1. This CDR3 comprises 12 residues. Trimming at V came to 4 bases and at J to 8 bases, leaving 4 bases not matched to a gene. CDR1 LGHNA and CDR2 YSLEER come from the germline V gene. DNA of the CDR3: TGCGCCAGCAGCCTCGGGACAGTCGGCTACACCTTC. As protein: CASSLGTVGYTF.

V is TRBV29-1 and J is TRBJ2-7, with unresolved D. The CDR3 has 14 amino acids. Germline V gives CDR1 SQVTM, CDR2 ANQGSEA. V was clipped by 4 bases and J by 0 bases, with 13 bases between them. The CDR3 is CSVASGINSYEQYF. The CDR3, as DNA: TGCAGCGTTGCATCAGGAATCAACTCCTACGAGCAGTACTTC.

As for this clone: Other DNA sequences in this sample translate to the same CDR3. V is TRBV29-1 and J is TRBJ2-3; D gene ambiguous. Per the germline V gene, CDR1 is SQVTM and CDR2 is ANQGSEA. Trimming stripped 6 bases from V and 0 bases from J, with 13 bases between. There are 14 residues in the CDR3. CDR3 in DNA: TGCAGCGTGCTCAGGCAGACTAGCACAGATACGCAGTATTTT. Translating gives CSVLRQTSTDTQYF.

This clone was detected a few times. This chain joins TRBV2 and TRBJ2-1; possible D gene TRBD1, 5 bases. V lost 5 bases to trimming and J lost 4 bases, with 9 bases between them. Germline assignment: CDR1 SNHLY and CDR2 FYNNEI. This CDR3 has 13 residues. The chain's CDR3 is CASSKDTYNEQFF. CDR3 bases: TGTGCCAGCAGTAAGGACACTTACAATGAGCAGTTCTTC.

This chain uses TRBV9 with TRBJ2-2, with 8 bases that match TRBD2. V lost 4 bases, J lost 5 bases, and 13 bases stayed unmatched. From germline, CDR1 is SGDLS and CDR2 YYNGEE. The CDR3 extends over 17 amino acids. DNA for the CDR3: TGTGCCAGCAGCAAATACTGGGGGACTAGAGGTACCGGGGAGCTGTTTTTT. Translation gives CASSKYWGTRGTGELFF.

J is TRBJ2-7 and V is TRBV4-1, with TRBD2 identical over 12 bases. The germline V gene has CDR1 MGHRA and CDR2 YSYEKL. J was trimmed by 4 bases and V by 2 bases; bases with no gene match: 9. The CDR3 has 17 amino acids. Here the CDR3 reads CASSQPTSGRGEYEQYF. The CDR3 bases are TGCGCCAGCAGCCAACCGACTAGCGGGAGAGGAGAATACGAGCAGTACTTC.

In its sample, this clone was seen a few times. The J gene is TRBJ1-5, the V gene TRBV5-6, with TRBD1 as a possible D gene (6 bases). CDR1 SGHDT and CDR2 YYEEEE come from the germline V gene. The CDR3 sequence is 14 residues long. V was shortened by 0 bases and J by 3 bases, with 7 bases between the two germline ends. The DNA of the CDR3 is TGTGCCAGCAGCTTGGGACAGGACAATCAGCCCCAGCATTTT. Translated: CASSLGQDNQPQHF.

This chain uses TRBV9 with TRBJ2-1; D perhaps matches TRBD1 (6 bases). In germline, CDR1 is SGDLS, CDR2 YYNGEE. With 3 bases removed from V and 7 bases from J, the gap between germline ends came to 11 bases. The CDR3 sequence is 13 residues long. CDR3 region: CASSGAGTNEQFF. The CDR3 DNA reads TGTGCCAGCAGCGGGGCCGGGACAAATGAGCAGTTCTTC.

This sequence joins TRBV11-2 and TRBJ2-1; 7 bases agree with TRBD2. The CDR3 runs to 17 residues. J was trimmed by 6 bases and V by 2 bases; bases with no gene match: 13. Germline V gene sequence: CDR1 SGHAT, CDR2 FQNNGV. In DNA form, the CDR3 reads TGTGCCAGCAGCTTACGGGGAGCGGGGAATAGCGGCAATGAGCAGTTCTTC. This gives the protein CASSLRGAGNSGNEQFF.

The V gene is TRBV9, the J gene TRBJ1-2, with unresolved D. Between the trimmed V and J ends, which lost 1 base and 5 bases, there was a span of 15 bases. This CDR3 has 15 residues. The germline gives CDR1 SGDLS, CDR2 YYNGEE. CDR3 nucleotides: TGTGCCAGCAGCGTACTCGACCGACTAGGGTATGGCTACACCTTC. Translation: CASSVLDRLGYGYTF.

The rearrangement joins TRBV18 to TRBJ2-3; 10 nucleotides align to TRBD2. CDR3 length: 19 amino acids. Germline loops: CDR1 KGHSH, CDR2 LQKENI. Losses at the gene ends were 2 bases for V and 3 bases for J; bases not matched to a gene: 14. The CDR3 region is CASSPALAGIGVGTDTQYF. The CDR3 bases are TGTGCCAGCTCACCAGCACTAGCGGGAATAGGAGTGGGAACAGATACGCAGTATTTT.

This clone has only a few counts. DNA for the CDR3: TGTGCCAGCAGCTCCGGGACAGGGTTGACTCTGGGGGCCAACGTCCTGACTTTC. Its translation: CASSSGTGLTLGANVLTF. The V call is TRBV5-4, the J call TRBJ2-6; 9 nucleotides match TRBD1. Per germline, CDR1 SGHNT and CDR2 YYREEE (reference sequence). The junction had 11 bases not matched to a gene; V was cut back by 3 bases and J by 4 bases. This CDR3 spans 18 amino acids.

V and J are TRBV4-3 and TRBJ2-7; D gene uncertain. Trimming removed 1 base from V and 1 base from J, with 14 bases in between. Germline CDR1 LGHNA, CDR2 YSLEER. The CDR3 is made up of 16 amino acids. The CDR3 loop is CASSQGGSEMSYEQYF. CDR3 nucleotides: TGCGCCAGCAGCCAAGGCGGCTCAGAGATGTCCTACGAGCAGTACTTC.

This sequence joins TRBV9 and TRBJ2-1; D possibly corresponds to TRBD1 (5 bases). The germline V gene encodes CDR1 SGDLS and CDR2 YYNGEE. V shed 3 bases and J shed 0 bases, with 7 bases lying between them. The CDR3 is 14 amino acids. DNA for the CDR3: TGTGCCAGCAGCGCAGGGAACTCCTACAATGAGCAGTTCTTC. It is translated as CASSAGNSYNEQFF. The variable domain in full, completed from reference TRBV9 and TRBJ2-1, reads DSGVTQTPKHLITATGQRVTLRCSPRSGDLSVYWYQQSLDQGLQFLIQYYNGEERAKGNILERFSAQQFPDLHSELNLSSLELGDSALYFCASSAGNSYNEQFFGPGTRLTVL.

The chain carries TRBV11-2 and TRBJ1-3, with a possible D match to TRBD1 (5 bases). V shed 1 base and J shed 2 bases, with 9 bases lying between them. Per germline, CDR1 SGHAT and CDR2 FQNNGV. The CDR3 runs to 15 residues. CDR3 nucleotides: TGTGCCAGCAGCTTAGGAGGGGTGGCTGGAAACACCATATATTTT. It codes for CASSLGGVAGNTIYF. The full variable domain, with the rest looked up from reference TRBV11-2 and TRBJ1-3, is EAGVAQSPRYKIIEKRQSVAFWCNPISGHATLYWYQQILGQGPKLLIQFQNNGVVDDSQLPKDRFSAERLKGVDSTLKIQPAKLEDSAVYLCASSLGGVAGNTIYFGEGSWLTVV.

With respect to this clone: Additional DNA sequences in this sample encode the identical CDR3. V is TRBV29-1 and J is TRBJ2-3; D tentatively fits TRBD1 or TRBD2 (5 bases each). The CDR3 is 12 amino acids. Germline V gene data show CDR1 as SQVTM and CDR2 as ANQGSEA. Between the trimmed V and J ends, which lost 4 bases and 6 bases, there was a span of 11 bases. CDR3: CSVVSGTDTQYF. In DNA form, the CDR3 reads TGCAGCGTTGTGTCGGGGACGGATACGCAGTATTTT.

This chain connects TRBV7-9 to TRBJ1-5, with D tentatively TRBD1 (5 bases). The ends were cut back, 5 bases at V and 2 bases at J, with 25 bases in the middle. The germline V gene encodes CDR1 SEHNR and CDR2 FQNEAQ (reference sequence). This CDR3 contains 19 residues. CDR3 nucleotide sequence: TGTGCCAGCAGCCCAGACTGGGGGGATCCCCCGGGAGGCAATCAGCCCCAGCATTTT. Translated: CASSPDWGDPPGGNQPQHF.

The chain recombines TRBV7-2 with TRBJ2-7; TRBD1 aligns across 7 bases. The junction had 4 bases not matched to a gene; V was cut back by 5 bases and J by 3 bases. This CDR3 spans 13 amino acids. The germline V gene has CDR1 SGHTA and CDR2 FQGNSA. CDR3 sequence: CASSADRYYEQYF. The CDR3, as DNA: TGTGCCAGCAGCGCGGACAGGTACTACGAGCAGTACTTC. The full variable domain, completed using reference TRBV7-2 and TRBJ2-7, is GAGVSQSPSNKVTEKGKDVELRCDPISGHTALYWYRQSLGQGLEFLIYFQGNSAPDKSGLPSDRFSAERTGGSVSTLTIQRTQQEDSAVYLCASSADRYYEQYFGPGTRLTVT.

V gene TRBV5-1 combines with J gene TRBJ2-4, with 10 bases identical to TRBD2. Germline lookup yields CDR1 SGHRS and CDR2 YFSETQ. The CDR3 loop spans 14 amino acids. The junction had 6 bases not matched to a gene; V was cut back by 3 bases and J by 9 bases. This CDR3 is CASSSGTSDRIQYF. The CDR3 DNA is TGCGCCAGCAGCTCCGGGACTAGCGACCGCATTCAGTACTTC.